The 22 T cell receptor beta chains below were found in one sample sequenced in a study of blood T cell repertoires in COVID-19. Assay used: immunoSEQ multiplex PCR; TCRdb lists only in-frame clones, some missing. The sample holds 170,000 or so clones; more than 70% are singletons and the top ten take around 14%. Sequenced: peripheral blood. These receptors all stem from a man aged 18 to 30 with active or convalescent COVID-19.

The gene calls are TRBV2 and TRBJ2-4; a possible D gene is TRBD1 (6 bases). CDR3 length equals 14 residues. Per the germline V gene, CDR1 is SNHLY and CDR2 is FYNNEI. V gave up 6 bases and J gave up 6 bases, with 15 bases separating them. This chain's CDR3 is CASRPRDNGNIQYF. The CDR3, as DNA: TGTGCCAGCAGACCCCGGGACAACGGAAACATTCAGTACTTC.

Notes on this clone: The junction does not match germline at one end; this may be a read error. The J gene is TRBJ1-1, the V gene TRBV12-3 or TRBV12-4; D is unclear. The CDR3 totals 13 residues. CDR3 nucleotides: TGTGCCAGCTGTTTTCGTATGAACACTGAAGCTTTCTTT. Translation: CASCFRMNTEAFF.

The V and J genes are TRBV7-5 and TRBJ2-7; whether TRBD1, the table's D call, matches the DNA was not checked. TRBV7-5 is annotated as a pseudogene. The CDR3 is made up of 16 amino acids. CDR3 nucleotide sequence: TGTGCCAGAAGCTTAGCGGCACAGGAGAAAACCTACGAGCAGTACTTC. It encodes CARSLAAQEKTYEQYF.

V usage is TRBV10-3 and J usage is TRBJ1-2; D unresolved. The germline V gene has CDR1 ENHRY and CDR2 SYGVKD. The CDR3 extends over 13 amino acids. The germline V and J ends were trimmed by 7 bases and 2 bases, with 11 bases remaining between them. CDR3 amino acids: CAINRGENYGYTF. The CDR3 nucleotides are TGTGCCATCAACCGCGGAGAAAACTATGGCTACACCTTC.

The rearrangement links TRBV7-2 to TRBJ1-2; D is uncertain. Trimming stripped 4 bases from V and 3 bases from J, with 12 bases between. Germline lookup yields CDR1 SGHTA and CDR2 FQGNSA. This CDR3 spans 14 amino acids. DNA of the CDR3: TGTGCCAGCAGCTCAAGTGGGCCTTACTATGGCTACACCTTC. Its protein product is CASSSSGPYYGYTF. Full variable domain (outside the CDR3, taken from reference TRBV7-2 and TRBJ1-2): GAGVSQSPSNKVTEKGKDVELRCDPISGHTALYWYRQSLGQGLEFLIYFQGNSAPDKSGLPSDRFSAERTGGSVSTLTIQRTQQEDSAVYLCASSSSGPYYGYTFGSGTRLTVV.

The V gene is TRBV24-1, the J gene TRBJ1-1, with D uncertain. The germline CDR1 and CDR2 sequences are KGHDR and SFDVKD. The CDR3 is 13 amino acids. V lost 3 bases, J lost 3 bases, and 7 bases lay in between. The CDR3 DNA is TGTGCCACCAGTGATAATTCGGACACTGAAGCTTTCTTT. It is translated as CATSDNSDTEAFF.

This chain connects TRBV5-1 to TRBJ2-5; TRBD1 might be the D (5 bases). The V end was cut by 0 bases, the J end by 4 bases, with 10 bases between. Germline CDR1 reads SGHRS; CDR2 reads YFSETQ. This CDR3 is built from 14 residues. CDR3 DNA sequence: TGCGCCAGCAGCTTGGAGGGTAGGGGAGAGACCCAGTACTTC. Its translation is CASSLEGRGETQYF.

This chain uses TRBV2 with TRBJ2-3; the D gene is possibly TRBD2 (7 bases). V lost 7 bases and J lost 3, with 20 bases in between. There are 16 residues in the CDR3. In germline, CDR1 is SNHLY, CDR2 FYNNEI. CDR3 sequence reads: CASTLIGGASTDTQYF. CDR3 DNA sequence: TGTGCCAGCACGCTGATTGGGGGGGCCTCTACAGATACGCAGTATTTT.

This chain links TRBV7-2 with TRBJ2-1; no firm D call. The CDR3 spans 13 residues. CDR1 and CDR2 from the germline V gene are SGHTA and FQGNSA. V gave up 1 base and J gave up 6 bases, with 7 bases separating them. The CDR3 reads CASSLGAFNEQFF. In DNA, the CDR3 is TGTGCCAGCAGCTTAGGAGCTTTCAATGAGCAGTTCTTC.

The chain couples TRBV5-1 to TRBJ1-3; unclear D gene. The CDR3 consists of 16 residues. Trimming removed 0 bases at V and 0 bases at J, with 10 bases between. The V gene's germline CDR1 is SGHRS and CDR2 YFSETQ. CDR3 in DNA: TGCGCCAGCAGCTTGGACACCAGTGGCTCTGGAAACACCATATATTTT. It specifies CASSLDTSGSGNTIYF.

V is TRBV25-1 and J is TRBJ2-7; 10 bases fit TRBD1. The CDR3 extends over 15 amino acids. Germline values: CDR1 MGHDK, CDR2 SYGVNS. Germline trimming cut 3 bases from V and 9 bases from J; bases unmatched to any gene: 11. CDR3 sequence: CASSDTGQGTGVQYF. The CDR3 DNA is TGTGCCAGCAGTGATACGGGACAGGGGACAGGAGTGCAGTACTTC.

The chain joins TRBV7-9 to TRBJ2-7; perhaps TRBD2 as D (5 bases). V lost 2 bases to trimming and J lost 6 bases, with 14 bases between them. Looked up from germline, CDR1 is SEHNR and CDR2 is FQNEAQ (reference sequence). The CDR3 covers 14 residues. The CDR3 nucleotides are TGTGCCAGCAGCTTATCGGGAATTCGGTTCGAGCAGTACTTC. Translated: CASSLSGIRFEQYF.

As DNA, the CDR3 is TGCGCCAGCAGCTTGAAACGACAGGGCGGTCTGGAGACCCAGTACTTC. This encodes CASSLKRQGGLETQYF. The chain is built from TRBV5-1 and TRBJ2-5, with 7 positions matching TRBD1. Germline values: CDR1 SGHRS, CDR2 YFSETQ. The CDR3 loop spans 16 amino acids. With V trimmed by 1 base and J by 5 bases, 11 bases remained unmatched. The variable domain in full, with the rest retrieved from reference TRBV5-1 and TRBJ2-5, is KAGVTQTPRYLIKTRGQQVTLSCSPISGHRSVSWYQQTPGQGLQFLFEYFSETQRNKGNFPGRFSGRQFSNSRSEMNVSTLELGDSALYLCASSLKRQGGLETQYFGPGTRLLVL.

The chain has TRBV19 and TRBJ1-2, with TRBD1 matching 8 bases. Unmatched junction bases numbered 5, after V lost 3 bases and J lost 2 bases. The CDR3 is made up of 15 amino acids. Germline V gene data show CDR1 as LNHDA and CDR2 as SQIVND (reference sequence). Written as DNA, the CDR3 is TGTGCCAGTAGTATTGGACAGGGTGGGAACTATGGCTACACCTTC. It encodes CASSIGQGGNYGYTF. Full variable domain (missing parts from reference TRBV19 and TRBJ1-2): DGGITQSPKYLFRKEGQNVTLSCEQNLNHDAMYWYRQDPGQGLRLIYYSQIVNDFQKGDIAEGYSVSREKKESFPLTVTSAQKNPTAFYLCASSIGQGGNYGYTFGSGTRLTVV.

The J gene is TRBJ1-2, the V gene TRBV6-2 or TRBV6-3; 8 nucleotides agree with TRBD1. This CDR3 is 15 amino acids long. V was clipped by 0 bases and J by 6 bases; unmatched bases: 6. Germline loops: CDR1 MNHEY, CDR2 SVGEGT. The CDR3 DNA follows: TGTGCCAGCAGTTACTCGGCCAGGGGACAGGATGGCTACACCTTC. This gives the protein CASSYSARGQDGYTF.

This clone appeared a single time. V and J are TRBV29-1 and TRBJ2-7, with 10 bases aligning to TRBD2. Germline V gene data show CDR1 as SQVTM and CDR2 as ANQGSEA. V lost 4 bases to trimming and J lost 5 bases; unmatched junction nucleotides: 8. The CDR3 has 14 residues. The CDR3 nucleotides read TGCAGCGTTGTGCCTCTAGCGGGAGTAAACGAGCAGTACTTC. This sequence encodes CSVVPLAGVNEQYF.

The chain couples TRBV7-2 to TRBJ2-5, with 9 bases fitting TRBD2. Germline V lookup: CDR1 SGHTA, CDR2 FQGNSA. CDR3 length: 16 residues. Losses at the gene ends were 1 base for V and 5 bases for J; bases not matched to a gene: 8. The CDR3 region is CASSLVGGGASETQYF. CDR3 coding DNA: TGTGCCAGCAGCTTAGTAGGCGGGGGGGCGTCGGAGACCCAGTACTTC. Variable domain in full (rest from reference TRBV7-2 and TRBJ2-5): GAGVSQSPSNKVTEKGKDVELRCDPISGHTALYWYRQSLGQGLEFLIYFQGNSAPDKSGLPSDRFSAERTGGSVSTLTIQRTQQEDSAVYLCASSLVGGGASETQYFGPGTRLLVL.

The chain couples TRBV7-9 to TRBJ1-2; D remains unclear. Per the germline V gene, CDR1 is SEHNR and CDR2 is FQNEAQ (reference sequence). Trimming shortened V by 5 bases and J by 2 bases, and 12 bases separated the two germline ends. The CDR3 extends over 14 amino acids. The CDR3 region is CASSHNLENYGYTF. The CDR3 nucleotides read TGTGCCAGCAGCCACAATCTCGAAAACTATGGCTACACCTTC.

This sequence joins TRBV12-3 or TRBV12-4 and TRBJ1-2; D gene ambiguous. There are 13 residues in the CDR3. Trimming took off 5 bases at V and 1 base at J, with 8 bases between the two ends. In DNA, the CDR3 is TGTGCCAGCAGTCCACAGCTTAACTATGGCTACACCTTC. It yields the protein CASSPQLNYGYTF.

J is TRBJ2-1 and V is TRBV6-2 or TRBV6-3; 12 bases fit TRBD2. Trimming cost V 5 bases and J 8 bases; bases outside gene matches: 4. The CDR3 contains 14 residues. Germline loops: CDR1 MNHEY, CDR2 SVGEGT. The CDR3 bases are TGTGCCAGCAGTACGACTAGCGGGGGATATGAGCAGTTCTTC. As protein: CASSTTSGGYEQFF.

The chain links TRBV4-1 to TRBJ1-5, with D possibly being TRBD1 (5 bases). V was clipped by 3 bases and J by 0 bases, with 9 bases between them. Germline loops: CDR1 MGHRA, CDR2 YSYEKL. There are 15 residues in the CDR3. CDR3 bases: TGCGCCAGCAGCCAGACAGAGCATAGCAATCAGCCCCAGCATTTT. Its translation is CASSQTEHSNQPQHF.

This clone was counted only a few times. The genes are TRBV18 and TRBJ1-4; 7 bases are a match to TRBD1. Germline values: CDR1 KGHSH, CDR2 LQKENI. The J segment lost 6 bases and the V segment lost 4 bases, leaving 8 bases of the junction unmatched. The CDR3 spans 15 residues. Written as DNA, the CDR3 is TGTGCCAGCTCACGAAACAGGGGTAGCGATGAAAAACTGTTTTTT. It codes for CASSRNRGSDEKLFF.